The 27 T cell receptor beta chains below come from one sample, sequenced in a study of T-cell memory formation after mild COVID-19. TCRdb reprocessed the 5' RACE reads via MiXCR and lists one record per CDR3 protein. Seen here are 200,000 to 250,000 distinct CDR3 sequences, about 9.2% observed once, and the top ten hold 3% to 4%. The sequencing input was PBMCs or a T cell subset sorted from them (not recorded which). The receptors derive from a man younger than 35 who had mild COVID-19 (a few samples of this study predate the infection). Cell type and time point are not known.

This clonotype was recorded many times. V gene TRBV5-1 combines with J gene TRBJ2-1; possibly TRBD2 for D (6 bases). V lost 0 bases and J 8 bases, leaving 15 bases between the germline ends. The CDR3 length is 15 residues. Looked up from germline, CDR1 is SGHRS and CDR2 is YFSETQ. As DNA, the CDR3 is TGCGCCAGCAGCTTGGCCGGGGAGGCTATAGATGAGCAGTTCTTC. It yields the protein CASSLAGEAIDEQFF.

This chain links TRBV5-6 with TRBJ1-4, with 10 nucleotides matching TRBD1. V trimming: 3 bases; J trimming: 6 bases; junction bases outside the gene matches: 5. This CDR3 region has 15 residues. The germline V gene encodes CDR1 SGHDT and CDR2 YYEEEE. CDR3 nucleotide sequence: TGTGCCAGCAGCTCACTGACAGGGGGCGATGAAAAACTGTTTTTT. Translation: CASSSLTGGDEKLFF.

The J gene is TRBJ2-1, the V gene TRBV7-3; possibly TRBD2 for D (6 bases). This CDR3 has 15 residues. V was shortened by 3 bases and J by 4 bases, with 13 bases between the two germline ends. Germline assignment: CDR1 SGHTA and CDR2 FQGTGA. CDR3 nucleotides: TGTGCCAGCAGCTTTCGCGGGGCCTTATACAATGAGCAGTTCTTC. This gives the protein CASSFRGALYNEQFF.

This chain joins TRBV6-5 and TRBJ2-2, with TRBD2 matching over 8 bases. In germline, CDR1 is MNHEY, CDR2 SVGAGI. CDR3 length: 15 amino acids. After removal of 10 bases from V and 2 bases from J, the junction contained 9 bases not matched to a gene. CDR3 loop: CATNPSGPNTGELFF. The CDR3 bases are TGTGCCACCAATCCTAGCGGGCCCAACACCGGGGAGCTGTTTTTT.

In its sample, this clonotype was seen a few times. The chain uses TRBV7-2 and TRBJ2-2, with 7 bases aligning to TRBD1. Germline loops: CDR1 SGHTA, CDR2 FQGNSA. CDR3 length: 14 amino acids. V lost 5 bases, J lost 8 bases, and 8 bases stayed unmatched. In DNA, the CDR3 is TGTGCCAGCAGCCCCTTCGGACAGGAAGGGGAGCTGTTTTTT. Translation: CASSPFGQEGELFF.

This chain uses TRBV2 with TRBJ2-1; 7 bases match TRBD2. The CDR3 runs 14 residues. V trimming: 6 bases; J trimming: 9 bases; junction bases outside the gene matches: 11. The V gene's germline CDR1 is SNHLY and CDR2 FYNNEI. This CDR3 reads CASSQGRAIREQFF. The CDR3 region has the DNA TGTGCCAGCAGCCAAGGGAGGGCCATCCGTGAGCAGTTCTTC.

This clonotype was found many times. The chain has TRBV5-1 and TRBJ1-5; possible D gene TRBD1, 5 bases. The germline gives CDR1 SGHRS, CDR2 YFSETQ. There are 15 residues in the CDR3. V lost 0 bases and J lost 7, with 14 bases in between. CDR3 in amino acids: CASSLDGGSGQPQHF. The CDR3 coding sequence is TGCGCCAGCAGCTTGGACGGGGGGAGTGGACAGCCCCAGCATTTT.

This clonotype occurred many times. V and J are TRBV20-1 and TRBJ2-5; TRBD2 aligns across 9 bases. Germline V gene sequence: CDR1 DFQATT, CDR2 SNEGSKA (reference sequence). Losses at the gene ends were 2 bases for V and 7 bases for J; bases not matched to a gene: 17. The CDR3 sequence is 17 residues long. CDR3 DNA: TGCAGTGCTAGAAGGGATCGGACTAGCGCCGGTAACGGGACCCAGTACTTC. It encodes CSARRDRTSAGNGTQYF.

This clonotype was recorded a few times. The CDR3, as DNA: TGTGCCAGCAGCCGACAGGGGGCGCGAGAGCAGTACTTC. It is translated as CASSRQGAREQYF. This rearrangement joins TRBV5-6 to TRBJ2-7; 10 nucleotides align to TRBD1. Per germline, CDR1 SGHDT and CDR2 YYEEEE. The J segment lost 7 bases and the V segment lost 4 bases, leaving 5 bases of the junction unmatched. CDR3 length equals 13 residues.

The chain uses TRBV4-1 and TRBJ1-6; 7 positions agree with TRBD1. V lost 4 bases to trimming and J lost 7 bases; unmatched junction nucleotides: 10. The CDR3 contains 16 residues. Per germline, CDR1 MGHRA and CDR2 YSYEKL. The CDR3: CASSPLPGQLNSPLHF. In nucleotides, the CDR3 is TGCGCCAGCAGCCCCCTCCCGGGACAGCTAAATTCACCCCTCCACTTT.

This clonotype was counted a few times. The genes are TRBV6-5 and TRBJ1-1; D is unresolved. Deletions cut 0 bases from V and 5 bases from J, with 16 bases between. The CDR3 totals 16 residues. CDR1 is MNHEY, CDR2 SVGAGI, per germline. CDR3 residues: CASSYSGWDERTEAFF. As DNA, the CDR3 is TGTGCCAGCAGTTACTCGGGTTGGGATGAGAGGACTGAAGCTTTCTTT.

The table lists this clonotype with many counts. The chain links TRBV7-2 to TRBJ1-6; no clear D gene. The V gene's germline CDR1 is SGHTA and CDR2 FQGNSA. The CDR3 spans 14 residues. V was shortened by 1 base and J by 6 bases, with 7 bases between the two germline ends. DNA for the CDR3: TGTGCCAGCAGCTTAGGAACAATTAATTCACCCCTCCACTTT. It specifies CASSLGTINSPLHF.

This clonotype was observed at least ten times. The chain has TRBV5-1 and TRBJ2-2; TRBD1 aligns across 10 bases. The germline V gene has CDR1 SGHRS and CDR2 YFSETQ. Germline trimming cut 4 bases from V and 5 bases from J; bases unmatched to any gene: 5. The CDR3 runs 15 residues. The DNA of the CDR3 is TGCGCCAGCAGCCGTGACAGGGGGCGTACCGGGGAGCTGTTTTTT. As protein: CASSRDRGRTGELFF.

This clonotype was recorded a few times. This rearrangement joins TRBV7-9 to TRBJ1-3; possible D gene TRBD1, 5 bases. This CDR3 is 12 amino acids long. V lost 3 bases, J lost 5 bases, and 5 bases lay in between. The germline V gene encodes CDR1 SEHNR and CDR2 FQNEAQ (reference sequence). CDR3 in DNA: TGTGCCAGCAGCTTGGGACGAAACACCATATATTTT. This sequence encodes CASSLGRNTIYF.

Only a few counts were recorded for this clonotype. The V and J genes are TRBV7-3 and TRBJ2-3; 7 positions agree with TRBD1. Germline loops: CDR1 SGHTA, CDR2 FQGTGA. CDR3 length equals 15 residues. V lost 8 bases, J lost 0 bases, and 8 bases stayed unmatched. DNA for the CDR3: TGTGCCAGCCGCACGGGACAGACTAGCACAGATACGCAGTATTTT. Protein product: CASRTGQTSTDTQYF.

This clonotype was counted between two and nine times. The chain uses TRBV19 and TRBJ1-5; D might be TRBD1 (5 bases). Germline CDR1 and CDR2: LNHDA and SQIVND (reference sequence). Trimming left V 4 bases short and J 0 bases short, with 13 bases between. CDR3 length equals 16 residues. For the CDR3, the DNA is TGTGCCAGTAGTAAGACAGTTCCTTTTAGCAATCAGCCCCAGCATTTT. This encodes CASSKTVPFSNQPQHF.

This chain joins TRBV20-1 and TRBJ1-5; 9 bases are a match to TRBD1. Germline V CDR1 and CDR2: DFQATT, SNEGSKA (reference sequence). This CDR3 has 16 residues. Unmatched junction bases numbered 7, after V lost 0 bases and J lost 4 bases. The CDR3 reads CSAREVQGAGNQPQHF. Written as DNA, the CDR3 is TGCAGTGCTAGAGAGGTACAGGGGGCGGGAAATCAGCCCCAGCATTTT.

Concerning this clonotype: Being one base from a much bigger clone, this may be a read error. This chain joins TRBV5-1 and TRBJ2-6, with D hard to call. The CDR3 extends over 15 amino acids. CDR1 is SGHRS, CDR2 YFSETQ, per germline. CDR3 protein: CASSFGISWANVLTF. The CDR3 nucleotides are TGCGCCAGCAGCTTTGGAATCTCTTGGGCCAACGTCCTGACTTTC.

This clonotype was observed a handful of times. V and J are TRBV6-5 and TRBJ2-1; TRBD2 matches 10 bases. V lost 6 bases, J lost 4 bases, and 21 bases stayed unmatched. The CDR3 has 20 residues. In germline, CDR1 is MNHEY, CDR2 SVGAGI. CDR3 DNA: TGTGCCAGCAGAACCGGGCCTAGCGGGGGCGCGGGCTTGAGATACAATGAGCAGTTCTTC. Encoded protein: CASRTGPSGGAGLRYNEQFF.

The gene calls are TRBV6-2 or TRBV6-3 and TRBJ2-6, with unresolved D. The V end was cut by 3 bases, the J end by 4 bases, with 7 bases between. Looked up from germline, CDR1 is MNHEY and CDR2 is SVGEGT. This CDR3 has 14 residues. CDR3 nucleotide sequence: TGTGCCAGCAGTTATGCGGCAGGGGCCAACGTCCTGACTTTC. This encodes CASSYAAGANVLTF.

This clonotype was recorded many times. J is TRBJ2-5 and V is TRBV6-6; 9 nucleotides align to TRBD2. Germline CDR1 is MNHNY and CDR2 is SVGAGI (reference sequence). The CDR3 consists of 15 residues. The V gene end was trimmed by 2 bases and the J gene end by 3 bases; junction bases not matched to a gene: 4. The CDR3 DNA reads as TGTGCCAGCAGTTACGCGATAGCGGGGGAAGAGACCCAGTACTTC. Protein sequence: CASSYAIAGEETQYF.

This clonotype was seen more than once but under ten times. V is TRBV5-8 and J is TRBJ1-5, with 11 bases identical to TRBD1. Trimming at V came to 4 bases and at J to 9 bases, leaving 6 bases not matched to a gene. Germline CDR1 and CDR2: SGHTS and YDEGEE. This CDR3 has 14 residues. The CDR3 DNA sequence: TGTGCCAGCAGCAATGGACAGGGGGCAGGGCCCCAGCATTTT. It codes for CASSNGQGAGPQHF.

The table lists this clonotype with a few counts. The rearrangement links TRBV4-2 to TRBJ2-3; the match to TRBD2 covers 11 bases. Germline V gene data show CDR1 as LGHNA and CDR2 as YNFKEQ. Germline trimming cut 8 bases from V and 5 bases from J; bases unmatched to any gene: 9. This CDR3 contains 15 residues. CDR3 DNA: TGTGCCAGCCAACTGGTAGCGGGGGGGTTAGATACGCAGTATTTT. Its protein is CASQLVAGGLDTQYF.

Many counts were recorded for this clonotype. One end of the junction varies from germline; a read error may be responsible. The rearrangement uses TRBV6-5 and TRBJ2-5; D gene ambiguous. Per germline, CDR1 MNHEY and CDR2 SVGAGI. The CDR3 contains 12 residues. CDR3 sequence reads: CASRPSGLTEYF. CDR3 DNA: TGTGCCAGCAGGCCTTCCGGCCTGACCGAGTACTTC.

This clonotype was detected only a few times. The genes are TRBV19 and TRBJ2-1, with D possibly being TRBD2 (5 bases). Trimming removed 6 bases at V and 0 bases at J, with 12 bases between. The CDR3 totals 15 residues. Germline V lookup: CDR1 LNHDA, CDR2 SQIVND (reference sequence). This chain's CDR3 is CASRREFSSYNEQFF. The CDR3 DNA sequence: TGTGCCAGTAGGAGGGAATTTAGCTCCTACAATGAGCAGTTCTTC.

In its sample, this clonotype was seen many times. The chain combines TRBV7-2 with TRBJ2-2; TRBD1 or TRBD2 may be the D gene (7 bases each). CDR3 length equals 17 residues. From germline, CDR1 is SGHTA and CDR2 FQGNSA. V lost 0 bases, J lost 9 bases, and 20 bases lay in between. Here the CDR3 reads CASSLAAQPRGGRELFF. In DNA, the CDR3 is TGTGCCAGCAGCTTAGCGGCACAGCCCAGGGGGGGCCGGGAGCTGTTTTTT.

This clonotype was detected ten times or more. V usage is TRBV3-1 and J usage is TRBJ2-5; D may match TRBD1 or TRBD2 (5 bases each). CDR3 length: 14 amino acids. CDR1 and CDR2 from the germline V gene are LGHDT and YNNKEL (reference sequence). V lost 1 base, J lost 3 bases, and 9 bases lay in between. The CDR3 sequence: CASSQGVGEETQYF. CDR3 nucleotides: TGTGCCAGCAGCCAAGGAGTGGGGGAAGAGACCCAGTACTTC.